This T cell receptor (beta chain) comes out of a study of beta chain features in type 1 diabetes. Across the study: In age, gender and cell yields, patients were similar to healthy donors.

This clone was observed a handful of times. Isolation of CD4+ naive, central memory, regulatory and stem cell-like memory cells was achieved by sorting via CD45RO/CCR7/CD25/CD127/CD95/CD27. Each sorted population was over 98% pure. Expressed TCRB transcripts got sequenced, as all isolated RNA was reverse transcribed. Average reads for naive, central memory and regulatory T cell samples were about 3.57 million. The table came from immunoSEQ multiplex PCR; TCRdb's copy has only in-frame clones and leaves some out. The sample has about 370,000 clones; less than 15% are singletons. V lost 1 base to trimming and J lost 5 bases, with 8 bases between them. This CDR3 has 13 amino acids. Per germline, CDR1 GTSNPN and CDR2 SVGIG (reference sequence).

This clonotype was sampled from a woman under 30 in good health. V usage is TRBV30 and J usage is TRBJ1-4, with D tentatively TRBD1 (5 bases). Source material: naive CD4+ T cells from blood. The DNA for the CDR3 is TGTGCCTGGAGTGCTCAGGGAAATGAAAAACTGTTTTTT. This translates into CAWSAQGNEKLFF.